The following is a T cell receptor beta chain sequence with its context. Its antigen is unidentified. The CDR3 length is 16 residues. Trimming cost V 0 bases and J 1 base, with 13 bases left between them. Per the germline V gene, CDR1 is SGHNT and CDR2 is YYREEE (reference sequence). This entry comes from a study of T-cell reconstitution after alpha-beta-depleted transplantation in children. Study-level points and caveats: Reportedly, only several hundred clones from non-depleted graft cells drove alpha-beta T-cell counts at about two months. One year post-transplant, T-cell counts and diversity were largely derived from T cells produced anew.

It was with unique molecular identifiers that the TCRbeta library was prepared. One entry per CDR3 protein, called by TCRdb with MiXCR from the PCR reads. The sample lists about 830,000 distinct CDR3 sequences, 15% to 20% occurring once. This sequence joins TRBV5-4 and TRBJ1-1; D is undetermined. The TCR originated in a male patient younger than 18 who had a stem cell transplant for acute lymphoblastic leukemia, so the T cells may come from the graft donor. This specimen was PBMCs, mostly from graft donor cells, taken 360 days after TCRalphabeta/CD19-depleted stem cell transplant. The CDR3 sequence: CASSLDGAGTNTEAFF. As DNA, the CDR3 is TGTGCCAGCAGCTTGGATGGAGCAGGAACGAACACTGAAGCTTTCTTT.